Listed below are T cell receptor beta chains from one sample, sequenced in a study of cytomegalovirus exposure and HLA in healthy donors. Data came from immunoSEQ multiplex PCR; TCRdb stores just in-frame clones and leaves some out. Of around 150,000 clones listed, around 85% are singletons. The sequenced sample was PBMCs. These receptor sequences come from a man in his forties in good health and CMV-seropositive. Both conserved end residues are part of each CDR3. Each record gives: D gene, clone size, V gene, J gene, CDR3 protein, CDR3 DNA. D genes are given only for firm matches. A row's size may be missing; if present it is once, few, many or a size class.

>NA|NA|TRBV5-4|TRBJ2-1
CASSLDQEGTEQFF
TGTGCCAGCAGTCTGGACCAGGAGGGAACTGAGCAGTTCTTC
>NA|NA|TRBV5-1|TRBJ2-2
CASSLDVRDSTGELFF
TGCGCCAGCAGCTTGGACGTCAGGGATTCCACCGGGGAGCTGTTTTTT
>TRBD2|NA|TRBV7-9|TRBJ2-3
CASSFTSGGTDTQYF
TGTGCCAGCAGCTTCACTAGCGGGGGCACAGATACGCAGTATTTT
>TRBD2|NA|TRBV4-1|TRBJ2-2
CASSPYRGLAGGINTGELFF
TGCGCCAGCAGCCCATACCGGGGGCTAGCGGGGGGGATTAACACCGGGGAGCTGTTTTTT
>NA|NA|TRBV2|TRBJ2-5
CAMQYGSSQETQYF
TGTGCCATGCAGTACGGGAGTTCCCAAGAGACCCAGTACTTC
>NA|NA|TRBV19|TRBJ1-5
CASRAHDGGRSQPQHF
TGTGCCAGTAGAGCCCACGACGGGGGGAGGAGTCAGCCCCAGCATTTT
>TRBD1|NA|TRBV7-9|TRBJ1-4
CASSLARDSYNEKLFF
TGTGCCAGCAGCTTAGCCCGGGACAGTTATAATGAAAAACTGTTTTTT
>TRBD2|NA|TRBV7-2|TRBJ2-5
CASSPLTSGAETQYF
TGTGCCAGCAGCCCCCTGACTAGCGGGGCAGAGACCCAGTACTTC
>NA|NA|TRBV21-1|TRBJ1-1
CASSSPGQGGFDTEAFF
TGTGCCAGCAGCTCTCCGGGACAGGGAGGGTTTGACACTGAAGCTTTCTTT
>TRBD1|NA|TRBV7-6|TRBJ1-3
CASSPGTGRTLGSGNTIYF
TGTGCCAGCAGCCCCGGGACAGGCCGTACCCTGGGGTCTGGAAACACCATATATTTT
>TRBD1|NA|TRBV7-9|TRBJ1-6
CASSPFAGTGGNSPLHF
TGTGCCAGCAGCCCATTTGCGGGGACAGGGGGTAATTCACCCCTCCACTTT
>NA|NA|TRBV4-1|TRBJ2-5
CASSHPQSVETQYF
TGCGCCAGCAGCCACCCCCAGAGCGTGGAGACCCAGTACTTC
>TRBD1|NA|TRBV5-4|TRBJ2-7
CASSWGQGPYEQYF
TGTGCCAGCAGCTGGGGACAGGGTCCCTACGAGCAGTACTTC
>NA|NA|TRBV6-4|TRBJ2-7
CASSGGCGPYEQYF
TGTGCCAGCAGTGGGGGCTGCGGTCCGTACGAGCAGTACTTC
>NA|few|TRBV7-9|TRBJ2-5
CASSLTSFGYQETQYF
TGTGCCAGCAGCTTGACTAGTTTCGGGTACCAAGAGACCCAGTACTTC
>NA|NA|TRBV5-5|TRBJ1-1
CASSFRSEAFF
TGTGCCAGCAGCTTTCGGTCTGAAGCTTTCTTT
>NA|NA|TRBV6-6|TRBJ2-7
CASSYSNYRDRSEQYF
TGTGCCAGCAGTTACTCGAATTACAGGGATAGGAGTGAGCAGTACTTC
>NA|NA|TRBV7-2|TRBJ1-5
CASSLWAGQNQPQHF
TGTGCCAGCAGCTTATGGGCAGGCCAAAATCAGCCCCAGCATTTT
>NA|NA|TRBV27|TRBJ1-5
CASSLGVFQPQHF
TGTGCCAGCAGTTTAGGAGTTTTTCAGCCCCAGCATTTT
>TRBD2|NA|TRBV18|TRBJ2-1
CASSPGTSGGNEQFF
TGTGCCAGCTCACCCGGGACTAGCGGGGGCAATGAGCAGTTCTTC
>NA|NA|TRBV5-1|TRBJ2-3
CASSPQGYSTDTQYF
TGCGCCAGCAGCCCACAGGGTTACAGCACAGATACGCAGTATTTT
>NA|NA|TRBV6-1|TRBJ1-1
CASSVESEAFF
TGTGCCAGCAGTGTGGAGTCTGAAGCTTTCTTT
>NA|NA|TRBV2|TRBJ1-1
CASSELENTEAFF
TGTGCCAGCAGTGAACTAGAGAACACTGAAGCTTTCTTT
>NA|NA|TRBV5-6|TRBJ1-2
CASSLSFGYTF
TGTGCCAGCAGCCTGAGTTTCGGCTACACCTTC
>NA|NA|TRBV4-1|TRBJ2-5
CASSQWRQETQYF
TGCGCCAGCAGCCAATGGCGGCAAGAGACCCAGTACTTC
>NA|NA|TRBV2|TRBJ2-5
CASRDMVRETQYF
TGTGCCAGCCGGGACATGGTGAGGGAGACCCAGTACTTC
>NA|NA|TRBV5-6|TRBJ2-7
CASSYTGYEQYF
TGTGCCAGCAGCTATACAGGATACGAGCAGTACTTC
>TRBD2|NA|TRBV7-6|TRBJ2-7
CASSLLAGGAAYEQYF
TGTGCCAGCAGCTTACTAGCGGGAGGGGCGGCCTACGAGCAGTACTTC
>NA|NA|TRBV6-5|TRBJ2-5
CASSYYKTQYF
TGTGCCAGCAGTTACTACAAGACCCAGTACTTC
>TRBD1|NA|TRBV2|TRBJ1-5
CASSRDRGLNQPQHF
TGTGCCAGCAGTAGGGACAGGGGGCTAAATCAGCCCCAGCATTTT
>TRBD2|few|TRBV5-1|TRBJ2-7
CASSPYSNPSGGGEQYF
TGCGCCAGCAGCCCCTATAGCAACCCTAGCGGCGGGGGCGAGCAGTACTTC
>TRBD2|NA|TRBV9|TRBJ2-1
CASSTRQRGGLNEQFF
TGTGCCAGCAGCACCCGCCAGCGGGGGGGGCTCAATGAGCAGTTCTTC
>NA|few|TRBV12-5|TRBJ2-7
CASGQGQLSHEQYF
TGTGCTAGTGGACAAGGACAGTTATCCCACGAGCAGTACTTC
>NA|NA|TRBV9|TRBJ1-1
CASRGEGTEAFF
TGTGCCAGCAGGGGGGAGGGCACTGAAGCTTTCTTT
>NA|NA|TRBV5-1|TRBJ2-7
CASSLVAGTTYEQYF
TGCGCCAGCAGCTTGGTAGCAGGGACAACCTACGAGCAGTACTTC
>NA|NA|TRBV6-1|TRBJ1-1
CASSEPRGNTEAFF
TGTGCCAGCAGTGAACCGCGGGGGAACACTGAAGCTTTCTTT
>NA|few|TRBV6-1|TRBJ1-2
CASSERTHYGYTF
TGTGCCAGCAGTGAAAGGACACACTATGGCTACACCTTC
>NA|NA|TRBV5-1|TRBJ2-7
CASSPNGTPGNEQYF
TGCGCCAGCAGCCCCAACGGGACTCCCGGCAACGAGCAGTACTTC
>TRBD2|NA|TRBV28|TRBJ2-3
CASSPPSGRAAGTDTQYF
TGTGCCAGCAGCCCACCTAGCGGGAGGGCCGCGGGGACAGATACGCAGTATTTT
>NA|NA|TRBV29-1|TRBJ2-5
CSVEDRAGRETQYF
TGCAGCGTTGAAGATCGGGCGGGGAGAGAGACCCAGTACTTC
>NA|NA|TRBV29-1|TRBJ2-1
CSVAPTNNEQFF
TGCAGCGTTGCCCCCACTAACAATGAGCAGTTCTTC
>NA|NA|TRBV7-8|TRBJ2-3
CASSPRGGMGTDTQYF
TGTGCCAGCAGCCCTCGTGGGGGGATGGGGACAGATACGCAGTATTTT
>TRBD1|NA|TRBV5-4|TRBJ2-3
CASSMRQGHTDTQYF
TGTGCCAGCAGCATGAGACAGGGCCACACAGATACGCAGTATTTT
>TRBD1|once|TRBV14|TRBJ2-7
CASSQGQGAYEQYF
TGTGCCAGCAGCCAAGGACAGGGGGCCTACGAGCAGTACTTC
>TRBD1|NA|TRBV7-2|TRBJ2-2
CASSQHGTGLSGELFF
TGTGCCAGCAGCCAGCACGGGACAGGGTTGTCCGGGGAGCTGTTTTTT
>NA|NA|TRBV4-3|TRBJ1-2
CASSQETTAGYTF
TGCGCCAGCAGCCAAGAGACGACAGCCGGCTACACCTTC
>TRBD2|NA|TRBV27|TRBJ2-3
CASSSLPAGGKDTQYF
TGTGCCAGCAGCTCCCTCCCCGCGGGGGGTAAAGATACGCAGTATTTT
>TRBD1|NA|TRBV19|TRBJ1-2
CASSIGQGAGYGYTF
TGTGCCAGTAGTATAGGACAGGGGGCTGGTTATGGCTACACCTTC
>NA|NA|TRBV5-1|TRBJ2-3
CASSSGGYSTDTQYF
TGCGCCAGCAGCTCCGGCGGATATAGCACAGATACGCAGTATTTT
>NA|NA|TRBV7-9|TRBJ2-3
CASSYLADTQYF
TGTGCCAGCAGTTATCTAGCAGATACGCAGTATTTT
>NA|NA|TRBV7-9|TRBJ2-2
CSSSLLAPSGELFF
TGTTCCAGCAGCTTATTAGCTCCATCCGGGGAGCTGTTTTTT
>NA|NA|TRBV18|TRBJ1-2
CASSPQEKRYYGYTF
TGTGCCAGCTCACCACAGGAGAAGAGGTACTATGGCTACACCTTC
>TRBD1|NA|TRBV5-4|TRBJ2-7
CASSYTGDEQYF
TGTGCCAGCAGCTACACAGGGGACGAGCAGTACTTC